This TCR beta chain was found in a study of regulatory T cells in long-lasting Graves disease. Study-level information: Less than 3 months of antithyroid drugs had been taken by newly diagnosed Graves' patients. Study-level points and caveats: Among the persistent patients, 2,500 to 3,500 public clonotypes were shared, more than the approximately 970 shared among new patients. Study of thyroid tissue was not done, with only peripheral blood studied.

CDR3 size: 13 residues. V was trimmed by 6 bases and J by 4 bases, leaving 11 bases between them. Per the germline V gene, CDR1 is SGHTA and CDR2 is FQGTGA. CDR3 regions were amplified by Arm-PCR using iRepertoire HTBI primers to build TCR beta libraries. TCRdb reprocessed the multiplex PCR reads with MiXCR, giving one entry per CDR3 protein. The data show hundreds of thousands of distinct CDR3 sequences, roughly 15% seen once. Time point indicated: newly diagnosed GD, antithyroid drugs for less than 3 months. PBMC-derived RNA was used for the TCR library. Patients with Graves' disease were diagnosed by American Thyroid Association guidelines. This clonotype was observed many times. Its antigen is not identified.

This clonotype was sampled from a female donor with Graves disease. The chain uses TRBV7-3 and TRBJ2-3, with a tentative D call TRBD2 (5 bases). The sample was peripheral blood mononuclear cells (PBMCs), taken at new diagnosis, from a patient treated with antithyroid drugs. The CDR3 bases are TGTGCCAGCAGATCCGACGGGGCAGATACGCAGTATTTT. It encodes CASRSDGADTQYF. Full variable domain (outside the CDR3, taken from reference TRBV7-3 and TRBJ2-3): GAGVSQTPSNKVTEKGKYVELRCDPISGHTALYWYRQSLGQGPEFLIYFQGTGAADDSGLPNDRFFAVRPEGSVSTLKIQRTERGDSAVYLCASRSDGADTQYFGPGTRLTVL.